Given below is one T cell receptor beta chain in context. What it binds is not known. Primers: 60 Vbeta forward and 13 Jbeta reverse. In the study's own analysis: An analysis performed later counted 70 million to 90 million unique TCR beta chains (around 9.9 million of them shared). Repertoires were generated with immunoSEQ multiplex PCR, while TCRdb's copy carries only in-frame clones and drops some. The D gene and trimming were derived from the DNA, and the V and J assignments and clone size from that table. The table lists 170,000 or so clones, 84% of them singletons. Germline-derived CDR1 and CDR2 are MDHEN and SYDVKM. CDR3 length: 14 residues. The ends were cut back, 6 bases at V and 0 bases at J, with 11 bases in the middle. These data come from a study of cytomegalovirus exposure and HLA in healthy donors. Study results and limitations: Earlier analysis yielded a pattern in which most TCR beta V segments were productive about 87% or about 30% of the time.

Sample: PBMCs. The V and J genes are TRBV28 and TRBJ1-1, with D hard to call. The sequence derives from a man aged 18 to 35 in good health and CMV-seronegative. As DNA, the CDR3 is TGTGCCAGCAGGATCAGAGACTTGAACACTGAAGCTTTCTTT. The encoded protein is CASRIRDLNTEAFF.